These 9 T cell receptor beta chains share one sample of origin, sequenced in a study of blood T cells in healthy people across ages. Alongside a J-beta primer mix, a sample-barcoded 5' primer served in a second PCR lasting roughly 6 to 11 cycles. TCRdb re-called the 5' RACE reads through MiXCR, storing one row per CDR3 protein. Found here are over 600,000 distinct CDR3 sequences, 20% to 25% of them singletons; the top ten hold roughly 3.4%. Input material: blood. The receptors were gathered from an older man in good health.

This clonotype was counted between two and nine times. V and J are TRBV5-6 and TRBJ1-2, with D uncertain. The CDR3 is 14 amino acids. CDR1 and CDR2 from the germline V gene are SGHDT and YYEEEE. V was pared by 2 bases and J by 4 bases, with 12 bases between. The CDR3 here is CASSFGPDFYGYTF. The CDR3 DNA reads TGTGCCAGCAGCTTCGGGCCCGATTTCTATGGCTACACCTTC.

This sequence joins TRBV7-9 and TRBJ1-1, with 7 bases matching TRBD1. Losses at the gene ends were 6 bases for V and 7 bases for J; bases not matched to a gene: 5. This CDR3 region has 12 residues. Germline V gene lookup returns CDR1 SEHNR and CDR2 FQNEAQ (reference sequence). The CDR3 region has the DNA TGTGCCAGCAGACAGGGGACGGGTGAAGCTTTCTTT. Amino acids: CASRQGTGEAFF. Full variable domain (outside the CDR3, taken from reference TRBV7-9 and TRBJ1-1): DTGVSQNPRHKITKRGQNVTFRCDPISEHNRLYWYRQTLGQGPEFLTYFQNEAQLEKSRLLSDRFSAERPKGSFSTLEIQRTEQGDSAMYLCASRQGTGEAFFGQGTRLTVV.

The chain employs TRBV7-9 and TRBJ2-5, with 8 bases identical to TRBD2. The CDR3 has 13 amino acids. J lost 5 bases, V lost 7 bases, and 6 bases had no gene match. Germline V gene lookup returns CDR1 SEHNR and CDR2 FQNEAQ (reference sequence). This CDR3 is CASNRAGVETQYF. Here the CDR3 DNA reads TGTGCCAGCAACCGAGCGGGAGTTGAGACCCAGTACTTC.

V and J are TRBV10-3 and TRBJ2-5; 9 bases are a match to TRBD2. The V segment lost 2 bases and the J segment 5 bases; nucleotides outside the gene matches: 6. This CDR3 has 15 amino acids. The germline CDR1 and CDR2 sequences are ENHRY and SYGVKD. The CDR3 loop is CAISERALAGETQYF. As DNA, the CDR3 is TGTGCCATCAGTGAGCGGGCACTAGCGGGTGAGACCCAGTACTTC.

This rearrangement joins TRBV24-1 to TRBJ2-5, with TRBD2 matching over 11 bases. The J call may be mistaken, given a closer DNA end match to TRBJ2-1. This CDR3 is 16 amino acids long. Germline-derived CDR1 and CDR2 are KGHDR and SFDVKD. Here the CDR3 reads CATSDPRGLAANEQFF. DNA of the CDR3: TGTGCCACCAGTGACCCCAGGGGACTAGCGGCCAATGAGCAGTTCTTC.

The chain recombines TRBV20-1 with TRBJ2-7; 7 positions agree with TRBD2. Looked up from germline, CDR1 is DFQATT and CDR2 is SNEGSKA (reference sequence). This CDR3 spans 13 amino acids. The V gene end was trimmed by 7 bases and the J gene end by 6 bases; junction bases not matched to a gene: 12. The chain's CDR3 is CSVRRAGRSEQYF. The CDR3 coding sequence is TGCAGTGTACGTAGAGCGGGAAGGAGCGAGCAGTACTTC.

Note on this clonotype: A much larger clone sits a single nucleotide away, making a read error possible. V is TRBV2 and J is TRBJ2-5, with D possibly matching TRBD1 (6 bases). The CDR3 covers 13 residues. Germline CDR1 is SNHLY and CDR2 is FYNNEI. Written as DNA, the CDR3 is TGTGCCGGCAGTGAAGGACAGTCTGTGACCCAGTACTTC. As protein: CAGSEGQSVTQYF.

The chain recombines TRBV13 with TRBJ1-6; D ambiguous. The V gene lost 3 bases and the J gene lost 8 bases, with 11 bases spanning the gap. The CDR3 totals 14 residues. Germline values: CDR1 PRHDT, CDR2 FYEKMQ (reference sequence). The CDR3 DNA sequence: TGTGCCAGCAGCTTTTCCGGCGATTATTCACCCCTCCACTTT. Translating gives CASSFSGDYSPLHF.

This clonotype appeared a few times. The chain has TRBV6-2 or TRBV6-3 and TRBJ2-7; TRBD1 is a possible D gene (5 bases). The CDR3 extends over 14 amino acids. Germline values: CDR1 MNHEY, CDR2 SVGEGT. The V end lost 0 bases, the J end lost 3 bases, and 9 bases lay between the germline ends. The CDR3 bases are TGTGCCAGCAGTTACTCTACAGGACACTACGAGCAGTACTTC. This gives the protein CASSYSTGHYEQYF.